The TCR beta chain under discussion was sequenced for a study of neurological immune-mediated disorders. A single record per CDR3 protein comes from TCRdb applying MiXCR to the 5' RACE reads. This sample carries tens of thousands of distinct CDR3 sequences, approximately 8.4% of them seen once, and the ten largest clones take under 2%. Per germline, CDR1 LNHNV and CDR2 YYDKDF (reference sequence). The V end was cut by 0 bases, the J end by 1 base, with 10 bases between. The CDR3 spans 17 residues. This clonotype has a count of ten or more. Time point defined: longitudinal time-point 3. The sample taken for sequencing was PBMCs. V usage is TRBV15 and J usage is TRBJ2-6, with no clear D. This receptor was taken from a woman in her thirties or forties in good health. The CDR3 DNA reads as TGTGCCACCAGCAGAGATACAATGGGGTCTGGGGCCAACGTCCTGACTTTC. Protein sequence: CATSRDTMGSGANVLTF.